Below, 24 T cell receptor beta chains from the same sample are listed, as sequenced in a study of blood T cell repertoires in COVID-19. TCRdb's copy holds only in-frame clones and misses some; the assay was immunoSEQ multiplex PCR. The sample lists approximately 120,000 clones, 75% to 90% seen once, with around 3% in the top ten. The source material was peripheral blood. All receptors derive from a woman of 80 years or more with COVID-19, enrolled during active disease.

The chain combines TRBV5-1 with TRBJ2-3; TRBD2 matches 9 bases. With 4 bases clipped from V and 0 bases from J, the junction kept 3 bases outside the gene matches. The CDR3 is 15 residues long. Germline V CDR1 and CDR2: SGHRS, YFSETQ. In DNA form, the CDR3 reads TGCGCCAGCAGCCCACTAGCGGGTAGCACAGATACGCAGTATTTT. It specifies CASSPLAGSTDTQYF.

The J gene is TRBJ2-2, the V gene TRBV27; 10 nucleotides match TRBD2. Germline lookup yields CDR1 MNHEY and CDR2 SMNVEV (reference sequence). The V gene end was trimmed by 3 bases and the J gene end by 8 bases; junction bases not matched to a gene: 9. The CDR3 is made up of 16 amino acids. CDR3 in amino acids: CASSFLASGSSGELFF. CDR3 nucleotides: TGTGCCAGCAGTTTCCTAGCTAGCGGGAGTTCGGGGGAGCTGTTTTTT.

DNA for the CDR3: TGCAGCGTCTTTCCGGCGACTAGCGGAACCCACAATGAGCAGTTCTTC. Residues: CSVFPATSGTHNEQFF. The chain has TRBV29-1 and TRBJ2-1; 9 nucleotides line up with TRBD2. V was clipped by 6 bases and J by 5 bases; unmatched bases: 14. The length of the CDR3 is 16 residues. Germline-derived CDR1 and CDR2 are SQVTM and ANQGSEA.

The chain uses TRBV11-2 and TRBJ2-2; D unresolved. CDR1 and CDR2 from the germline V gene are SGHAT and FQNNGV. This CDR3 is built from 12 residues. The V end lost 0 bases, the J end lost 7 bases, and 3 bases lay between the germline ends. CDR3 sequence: CASSLEYGELFF. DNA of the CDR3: TGTGCCAGCAGCTTAGAATACGGGGAGCTGTTTTTT.

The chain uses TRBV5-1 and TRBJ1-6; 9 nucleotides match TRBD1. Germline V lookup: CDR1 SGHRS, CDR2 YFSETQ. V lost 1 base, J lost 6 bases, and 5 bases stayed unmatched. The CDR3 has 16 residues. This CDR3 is CASSLRQGVGNSPLHF. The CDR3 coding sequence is TGCGCCAGCAGCTTGCGACAGGGGGTGGGTAATTCACCCCTCCACTTT.

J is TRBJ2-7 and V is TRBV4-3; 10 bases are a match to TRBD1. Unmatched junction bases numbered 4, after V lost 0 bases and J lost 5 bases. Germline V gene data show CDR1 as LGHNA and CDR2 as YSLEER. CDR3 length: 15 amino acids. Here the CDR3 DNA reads TGCGCCAGCAGCCAAGAAGCGACAGGGGGCAACGAGCAGTACTTC. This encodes CASSQEATGGNEQYF.

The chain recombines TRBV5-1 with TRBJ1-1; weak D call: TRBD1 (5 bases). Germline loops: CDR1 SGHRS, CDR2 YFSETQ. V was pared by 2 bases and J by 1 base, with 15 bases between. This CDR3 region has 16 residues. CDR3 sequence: CASSFPKDGGNTEAFF. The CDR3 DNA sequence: TGCGCCAGCAGCTTCCCTAAGGACGGGGGGAACACTGAAGCTTTCTTT.

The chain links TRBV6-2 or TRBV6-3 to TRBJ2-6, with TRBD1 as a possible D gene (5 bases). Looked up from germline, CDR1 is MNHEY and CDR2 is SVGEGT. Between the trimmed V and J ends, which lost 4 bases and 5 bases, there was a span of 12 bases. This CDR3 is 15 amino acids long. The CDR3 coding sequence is TGTGCCAGCAGTTGGGAAGGGGTCAGGGCCAACGTCCTGACTTTC. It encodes CASSWEGVRANVLTF.

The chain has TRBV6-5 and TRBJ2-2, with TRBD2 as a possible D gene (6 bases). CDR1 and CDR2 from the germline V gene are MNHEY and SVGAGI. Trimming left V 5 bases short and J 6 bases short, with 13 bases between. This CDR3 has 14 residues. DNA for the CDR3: TGTGCCAGCAGTCCTGCGTGGGGGGCCGGGGAGCTGTTTTTT. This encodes CASSPAWGAGELFF.

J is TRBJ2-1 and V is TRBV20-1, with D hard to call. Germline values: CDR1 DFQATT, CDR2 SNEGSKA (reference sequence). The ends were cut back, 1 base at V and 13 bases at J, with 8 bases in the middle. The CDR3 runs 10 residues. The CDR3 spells CSARGVPQFF. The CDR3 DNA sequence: TGCAGTGCTAGAGGCGTGCCTCAGTTCTTC.

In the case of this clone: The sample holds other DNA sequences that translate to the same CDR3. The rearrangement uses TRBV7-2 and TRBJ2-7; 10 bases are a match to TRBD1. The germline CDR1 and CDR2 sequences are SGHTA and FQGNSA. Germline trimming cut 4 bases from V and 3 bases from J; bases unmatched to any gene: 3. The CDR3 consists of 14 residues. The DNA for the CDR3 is TGTGCCAGCAGCTGGGGACAGGGGAGCTACGAGCAGTACTTC. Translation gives CASSWGQGSYEQYF. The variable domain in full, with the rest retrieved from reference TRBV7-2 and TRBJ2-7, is GAGVSQSPSNKVTEKGKDVELRCDPISGHTALYWYRQSLGQGLEFLIYFQGNSAPDKSGLPSDRFSAERTGGSVSTLTIQRTQQEDSAVYLCASSWGQGSYEQYFGPGTRLTVT.

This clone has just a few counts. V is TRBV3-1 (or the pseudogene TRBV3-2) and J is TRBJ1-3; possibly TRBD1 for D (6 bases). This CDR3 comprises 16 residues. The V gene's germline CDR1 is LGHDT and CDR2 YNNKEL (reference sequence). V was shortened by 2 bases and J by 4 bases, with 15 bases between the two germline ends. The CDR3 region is CASSQLVQGSGNTIYF. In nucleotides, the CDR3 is TGTGCCAGCAGCCAATTAGTCCAGGGGTCAGGAAACACCATATATTTT.

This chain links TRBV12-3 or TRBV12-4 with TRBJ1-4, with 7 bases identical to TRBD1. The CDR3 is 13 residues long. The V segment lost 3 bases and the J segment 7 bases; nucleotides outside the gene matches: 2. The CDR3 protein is CASSLEGAEKLFF. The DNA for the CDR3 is TGTGCCAGCAGTTTGGAGGGGGCTGAAAAACTGTTTTTT.

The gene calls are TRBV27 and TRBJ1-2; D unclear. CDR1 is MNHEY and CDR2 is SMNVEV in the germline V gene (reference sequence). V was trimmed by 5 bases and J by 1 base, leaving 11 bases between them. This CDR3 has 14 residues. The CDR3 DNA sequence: TGTGCCAGCAGTCGCGCCGGGGTTAACTATGGCTACACCTTC. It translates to CASSRAGVNYGYTF.

The CDR3 DNA reads as TGTGCCAGCAGCGCCGCCCTCGCGGGGGGTCTGCCAGATACGCAGTATTTT. Its translation is CASSAALAGGLPDTQYF. The rearrangement uses TRBV9 and TRBJ2-3; TRBD2 matches 8 bases. Germline V gene sequence: CDR1 SGDLS, CDR2 YYNGEE. Trimming at V came to 3 bases and at J to 4 bases, leaving 13 bases not matched to a gene. The CDR3 extends over 17 amino acids. Full variable domain (remainder filled in from reference TRBV9 and TRBJ2-3): DSGVTQTPKHLITATGQRVTLRCSPRSGDLSVYWYQQSLDQGLQFLIQYYNGEERAKGNILERFSAQQFPDLHSELNLSSLELGDSALYFCASSAALAGGLPDTQYFGPGTRLTVL.

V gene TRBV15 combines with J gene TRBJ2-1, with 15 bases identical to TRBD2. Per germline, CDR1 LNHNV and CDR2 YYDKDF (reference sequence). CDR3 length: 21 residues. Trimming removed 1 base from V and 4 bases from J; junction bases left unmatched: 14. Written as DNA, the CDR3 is TGTGCCACCAGCAGAGTTAGGACTAGCGGGAGGGCCCTCGGAAATTACAATGAGCAGTTCTTC. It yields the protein CATSRVRTSGRALGNYNEQFF.

CDR3 nucleotide sequence: TGCGCCAGCAGCCCTCCGGGGGACGATGGCTACACCTTC. This gives the protein CASSPPGDDGYTF. The rearrangement uses TRBV5-1 and TRBJ1-2; possible D gene TRBD1, 5 bases. The CDR3 runs to 13 residues. Germline CDR1 reads SGHRS; CDR2 reads YFSETQ. V gave up 4 bases and J gave up 6 bases, with 13 bases separating them.

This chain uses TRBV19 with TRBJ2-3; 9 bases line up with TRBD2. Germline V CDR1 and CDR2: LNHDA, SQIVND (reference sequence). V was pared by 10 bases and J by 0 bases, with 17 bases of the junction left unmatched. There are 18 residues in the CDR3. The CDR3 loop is CAIASGRSWPRSTDTQYF. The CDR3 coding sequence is TGTGCCATTGCAAGCGGGAGGTCCTGGCCGCGAAGCACAGATACGCAGTATTTT.

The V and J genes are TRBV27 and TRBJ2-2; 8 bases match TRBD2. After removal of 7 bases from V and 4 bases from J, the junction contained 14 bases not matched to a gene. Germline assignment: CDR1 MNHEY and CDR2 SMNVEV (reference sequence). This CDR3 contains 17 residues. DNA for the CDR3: TGTGCCAGCACCCCTTGGGGCACTAGCGGACTCACCGGGGAGCTGTTTTTT. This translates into CASTPWGTSGLTGELFF.

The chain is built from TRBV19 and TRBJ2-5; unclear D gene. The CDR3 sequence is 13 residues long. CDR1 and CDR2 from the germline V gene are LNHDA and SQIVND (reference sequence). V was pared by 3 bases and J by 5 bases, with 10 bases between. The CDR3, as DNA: TGTGCCAGTAGTATGATCAGTACGGAGACCCAGTACTTC. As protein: CASSMISTETQYF.

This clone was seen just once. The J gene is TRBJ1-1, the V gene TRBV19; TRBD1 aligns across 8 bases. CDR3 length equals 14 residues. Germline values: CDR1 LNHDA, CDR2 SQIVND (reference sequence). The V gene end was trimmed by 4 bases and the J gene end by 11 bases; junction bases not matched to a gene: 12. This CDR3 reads CASSTDRGGLPAFF. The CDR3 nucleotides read TGTGCCAGTAGTACCGACAGGGGTGGATTACCGGCTTTCTTT.

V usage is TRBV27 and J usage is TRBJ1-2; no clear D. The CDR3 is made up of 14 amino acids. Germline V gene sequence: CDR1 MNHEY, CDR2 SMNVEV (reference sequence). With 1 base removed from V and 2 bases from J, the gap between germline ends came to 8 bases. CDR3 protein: CASSLFGGNYGYTF. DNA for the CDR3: TGTGCCAGCAGTTTATTCGGAGGGAACTATGGCTACACCTTC.

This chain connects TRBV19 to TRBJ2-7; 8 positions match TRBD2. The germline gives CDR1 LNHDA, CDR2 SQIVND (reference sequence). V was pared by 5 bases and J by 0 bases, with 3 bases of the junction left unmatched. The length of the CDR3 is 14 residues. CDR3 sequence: CASSVGGGSYEQYF. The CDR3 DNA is TGTGCCAGTAGTGTCGGGGGGGGCTCCTACGAGCAGTACTTC.

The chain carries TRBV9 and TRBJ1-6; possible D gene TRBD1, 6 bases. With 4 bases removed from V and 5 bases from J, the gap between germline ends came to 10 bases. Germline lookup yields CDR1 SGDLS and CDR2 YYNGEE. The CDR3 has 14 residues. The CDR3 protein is CASSPRTDNSPLHF. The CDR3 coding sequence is TGTGCCAGCAGCCCCAGGACAGATAATTCACCCCTCCACTTT.